Shown below are 6 T cell receptor beta chains from a single sample sequenced in a study of radiotherapy plus CTLA-4 blockade in lung cancer. Libraries were prepared by immunoSEQ multiplex PCR; TCRdb keeps only in-frame clonotypes and omits some of them. The sample carries approximately 30,000 clones, 70% to 75% recorded once. Sequenced here: peripheral blood, sampled from a patient treated with radiotherapy plus ipilimumab. Source of these receptors: a human donor with non-small cell lung cancer whose response to radiotherapy plus ipilimumab could not be evaluated.

This clone was seen more than once but under ten times. Other DNA sequences in this specimen translate into the identical CDR3. The chain is built from TRBV5-4 and TRBJ2-1, with 8 nucleotides matching TRBD2. The CDR3 has 16 amino acids. Germline trimming cut 2 bases from V and 0 bases from J; bases unmatched to any gene: 4. Germline V CDR1 and CDR2: SGHNT, YYREEE (reference sequence). The CDR3 DNA sequence: TGTGCCAGCAGCTTCAGGAGCGGGAGCTCCTACAATGAGCAGTTCTTC. This sequence encodes CASSFRSGSSYNEQFF. Based on the CDR3 plus reference TRBV5-4 and TRBJ2-1, the full variable domain is ETGVTQSPTHLIKTRGQQVTLRCSSQSGHNTVSWYQQALGQGPQFIFQYYREEENGRGNFPPRFSGLQFPNYSSELNVNALELDDSALYLCASSFRSGSSYNEQFFGPGTRLTVL.

J is TRBJ1-6 and V is TRBV18; 7 positions match TRBD1. CDR3 length: 14 residues. CDR1 KGHSH and CDR2 LQKENI come from the germline V gene. V lost 3 bases and J lost 9; bases outside the gene matches: 5. The CDR3 loop is CASSPADRSSPLHF. The CDR3 region has the DNA TGTGCCAGCTCACCCGCGGACAGGTCTTCACCCCTCCACTTT.

This rearrangement joins TRBV2 to TRBJ2-7; TRBD2 agrees at 13 bases. The CDR3 loop spans 17 amino acids. Germline CDR1 reads SNHLY; CDR2 reads FYNNEI. The J segment lost 4 bases and the V segment lost 2 bases, leaving 8 bases of the junction unmatched. The CDR3 nucleotides read TGTGCCAGCAGTGAAATTGGTACTAGCGGGAGGGGTTACGAGCAGTACTTC. This encodes CASSEIGTSGRGYEQYF.

The chain employs TRBV9 and TRBJ2-7, with 12 bases that match TRBD1. After removal of 2 bases from V and 6 bases from J, the junction contained 9 bases not matched to a gene. The CDR3 consists of 16 residues. Per germline, CDR1 SGDLS and CDR2 YYNGEE. CDR3 bases: TGTGCCAGCAGCGTCCGAGGGACAGGGGGCCAGAGCGAGCAGTACTTC. Translating it yields CASSVRGTGGQSEQYF.

The chain has TRBV2 and TRBJ1-5; no definite D call. With 9 bases removed from V and 0 bases from J, the gap between germline ends came to 12 bases. This CDR3 spans 14 amino acids. The V gene's germline CDR1 is SNHLY and CDR2 FYNNEI. The CDR3 region is CASSRLNSNQPQHF. The CDR3, as DNA: TGTGCCAGTTCGAGACTGAATAGCAATCAGCCCCAGCATTTT.

The chain joins TRBV6-6 to TRBJ1-2; 7 bases agree with TRBD1. J lost 8 bases, V lost 9 bases, and 6 bases had no gene match. CDR3 size: 11 residues. Per germline, CDR1 MNHNY and CDR2 SVGAGI (reference sequence). The CDR3 reads CASTTGIGYTF. The CDR3 DNA follows: TGTGCCAGTACGACAGGGATCGGCTACACCTTC.